The rows below give T cell receptor beta chains drawn from one sample of a study of cytomegalovirus exposure and HLA in healthy donors. Sequencing was performed with immunoSEQ multiplex PCR; in TCRdb, only in-frame clones are kept and a portion is missing. The sample lists 180,000 or so clones; 8.5% to 10% were seen once. The source material was PBMCs. These receptors all stem from a woman under 40 in good health and CMV-seropositive. CDR3s include the opening cysteine and the closing phenylalanine or tryptophan. D genes are given only for firm matches. Clone size is stated in some rows and not others, as once, few, many or a class when expanded.

size	V	D	J	DNA	CDR3
few	TRBV5-1	TRBD2	TRBJ2-5	TGCGCCAGCAGCTCCAGGGAGCGGGGAGAGACCCAGTACTTC	CASSSRERGETQYF
NA	TRBV27	TRBD2	TRBJ2-6	TGTGCCAGCAGTTTATCGACCAGCGGGGTCTCTGGGGCCAACGTCCTGACTTTC	CASSLSTSGVSGANVLTF
NA	TRBV6-1	NA	TRBJ1-1	TGTGCCAGCAGTGCCCCCCGGGGGGCCACTGAAGCTTTCTTT	CASSAPRGATEAFF
NA	TRBV7-9	TRBD2	TRBJ2-3	TGTGCCAGCAGTCCTACTAGCGGGATAAGTACAGATACGCAGTATTTT	CASSPTSGISTDTQYF
few	TRBV5-8	TRBD2	TRBJ2-1	TGTGCCAGCAGCTTGGGGTCCCTAGCGGGAGGCCAAAGGGGGCAAAGTGAGCAGTTCTTC	CASSLGSLAGGQRGQSEQFF
few	TRBV10-3	NA	TRBJ1-1	TGTGCCAGCAGGGGAGACAGGATTGAAGCTTTCTTT	CASRGDRIEAFF
NA	TRBV18	TRBD2	TRBJ2-5	TGTGCCAGCTCACCACTAGCGGGAGAAGAGACCCAGTACTTC	CASSPLAGEETQYF
NA	TRBV28	NA	TRBJ2-7	TGTGCCAGCAGTTTACGACAGTTAGGGGGCGAGCAGTACTTC	CASSLRQLGGEQYF
few	TRBV4-1	TRBD2	TRBJ2-5	TGCGCCAGCAGCCCCTCGGCGGGAGGGCAAGAGACCCAGTACTTC	CASSPSAGGQETQYF
NA	TRBV5-1	TRBD1	TRBJ1-2	TGCGCCAGCAGCTTGGGGGATAACCGGGACAGGGTTTCTAACTATGGCTACACCTTC	CASSLGDNRDRVSNYGYTF
NA	TRBV7-2	NA	TRBJ2-2	TGTGCCAGCAGCTTTTATCGAGGGCCATCTTTGGTCGGGGAGCTGTTTTTT	CASSFYRGPSLVGELFF
NA	TRBV5-6	TRBD2	TRBJ2-1	TGTGCCAGCAGCCAGGTTCGGGTCTTCCTAGCGGGGGACAATGAGCAGTTCTTC	CASSQVRVFLAGDNEQFF
NA	TRBV7-9	NA	TRBJ1-3	TGTGCCAGCAGCTTAGCCCGGGACATTGGAAACACCATATATTTT	CASSLARDIGNTIYF
NA	TRBV11-3	NA	TRBJ2-2	TGTGCCAGCAGCTCAGGCGGGTCTCCGGTGTTTTTT	CASSSGGSPVFF
NA	TRBV13	TRBD1	TRBJ2-7	TGTGCCAGCAGCTTGTATCAGGGGGTCTACGAGCAGTACTTC	CASSLYQGVYEQYF
NA	TRBV9	TRBD2	TRBJ2-3	TGTGCCAGCAGCCCTCCTAGCGGGAGGGATACGCAGTATTTT	CASSPPSGRDTQYF
NA	TRBV9	NA	TRBJ1-2	TGTGCCAGCAAGGGAACCGGACAGCCCGACTATGGCTACACCTTC	CASKGTGQPDYGYTF
few	TRBV14	NA	TRBJ2-5	TGTGCCAGCAGCCAAAGAGGACAGTGGGAGACCCAGTACTTC	CASSQRGQWETQYF
NA	TRBV9	NA	TRBJ2-1	TGTGCCAGCGGGGGGAGCTCCTACAATGAGCAGTTCTTC	CASGGSSYNEQFF
NA	TRBV4-1	NA	TRBJ1-1	TGCGCCAGCAGCCAAGATAAGGGGGGGTACACTGAAGCTTTCTTT	CASSQDKGGYTEAFF
NA	TRBV9	TRBD1	TRBJ1-1	TGTGCCAGCAGCCCCCGGACAGGATCTTTCTTT	CASSPRTGSFF
NA	TRBV7-9	NA	TRBJ1-1	TGTGCCAGCAGCTTAGGAGCGGGGAACACTGAAGCTTTCTTT	CASSLGAGNTEAFF
NA	TRBV7-7	TRBD2	TRBJ2-5	TGTGCCAGCAGCTCCGGACTAGCCGGGGGGGAGACCCAGTACTTC	CASSSGLAGGETQYF
NA	TRBV15	NA	TRBJ2-1	TGTGCCACCAGCAGAGGCTCTGAATCTAGCGTAAGCTCCTACAATGAGCAGTTCTTC	CATSRGSESSVSSYNEQFF
NA	TRBV27	TRBD1	TRBJ2-7	TGTGCCAGCAGTTTCAGACAGGGCGACGAGCAGTACTTC	CASSFRQGDEQYF
NA	TRBV5-8	TRBD1	TRBJ2-5	TGTGCCAGCAGCCGGGGACAGGGGGGGGAGACCCAGTACTTC	CASSRGQGGETQYF
few	TRBV28	TRBD1	TRBJ1-6	TGTGCCAGCAGTCAAACAGGGGGCCCGATTTCCCTCCACTTT	CASSQTGGPISLHF
NA	TRBV5-8	NA	TRBJ1-1	TGTGCCAGCAATCGGCGGGGAACGGGCACTGAAGCTTTCTTT	CASNRRGTGTEAFF
few	TRBV7-9	NA	TRBJ1-1	TGTGCCAGCAGCATGGTCGGGGGGGACACTGAAGCTTTCTTT	CASSMVGGDTEAFF
few	TRBV2	TRBD1	TRBJ1-1	TGTGCCAGCCAGTTACAGGGGTTCGACACTGAAGCTTTCTTT	CASQLQGFDTEAFF
few	TRBV7-7	TRBD2	TRBJ2-1	TGTGCCAGCAGCTCATTAGCGGGAGGATACAATGAGCAGTTCTTC	CASSSLAGGYNEQFF
NA	TRBV5-4	TRBD2	TRBJ2-7	TGTGCCAGCAGTCTAGCGGGAGGCTACTCCTACGAGCAGTACTTC	CASSLAGGYSYEQYF
few	TRBV19	NA	TRBJ1-1	TGTGCCAGTAGTAGGGGCAGGGTAAGCACTGAAGCTTTCTTT	CASSRGRVSTEAFF
NA	TRBV18	NA	TRBJ1-1	TGTGCCAGCTCACCAATCAGTTACACTGAAGCTTTCTTT	CASSPISYTEAFF
few	TRBV11-2	NA	TRBJ1-2	TGTGCCAGCAGCCCACGGTCGAGCTATGGCTACACCTTC	CASSPRSSYGYTF
NA	TRBV27	NA	TRBJ2-7	TGTGCCAGCAGTTTACTAGAGGGCACCTACGAGCAGTACTTC	CASSLLEGTYEQYF
NA	TRBV6-5	NA	TRBJ1-3	TGTGCCAGCAGCTGGGACTTCTCTGGAAACACCATATATTTT	CASSWDFSGNTIYF